This TCR beta chain is from a study of Graves' ophthalmopathy and Graves' hyperthyroidism. J was trimmed by 10 bases and V by 8 bases; bases with no gene match: 7. In germline, CDR1 is MGHDK, CDR2 SYGVNS. This CDR3 has 14 amino acids. Beta-chain TCR CDR3 regions were amplified from RNA transcripts. HTBI primers were employed in first-round RT-PCR, then a second-round multiplex PCR followed. From the multiplex PCR reads, TCRdb called clonotypes with MiXCR, one entry per CDR3 protein. The sample has approximately 1.2 million distinct CDR3 sequences, approximately 35% seen once. If patients had other autoimmune diseases, uncontrolled infections, pregnancy or lactation, they were excluded.

Sequencing was done on a sample of peripheral blood or thyroid tissue (not recorded which). This sequence joins TRBV25-1 and TRBJ1-6; TRBD1 aligns across 11 bases. The clonotype comes from an adult man with Graves' hyperthyroidism. The CDR3 sequence: CASAGQGAGSPLHF. In nucleotides, the CDR3 is TGTGCCAGCGCCGGACAGGGGGCAGGGTCACCCCTCCACTTT.